These 30 T cell receptor beta chains were sequenced from one sample in a study of shared clonotypes between healthy human individuals. The data were produced by immunoSEQ multiplex PCR, yet TCRdb's version contains in-frame clones alone and is incomplete. Among some 95,000 clones listed, 60% to 70% were seen once. The material sequenced was memory CD8+ T cells sorted from blood. The subset: CD45RO+ cells pooled with CCR7-negative TemRA cells. These receptors all stem from a young man in good health.

The gene calls are TRBV29-1 and TRBJ2-2; 10 positions match TRBD2. The CDR3 extends over 17 amino acids. The germline gives CDR1 SQVTM, CDR2 ANQGSEA. V shed 6 bases, J shed 2 bases, and the junction held 12 bases outside the gene matches. This CDR3 is CSVQKGPSGGNTGELFF. CDR3 sequence (DNA): TGCAGCGTCCAAAAGGGGCCTAGCGGGGGTAACACCGGGGAGCTGTTTTTT.

The chain joins TRBV7-8 to TRBJ2-3; D remains unclear. CDR1 SGHVS and CDR2 FQNEAQ come from the germline V gene. Trimming took 1 base from V and 3 from J, leaving 14 bases between them. CDR3 length: 16 amino acids. CDR3 bases: TGTGCCAGCAGCTTAGGCCCGCTATCTCCGACAGATACGCAGTATTTT. Its protein product is CASSLGPLSPTDTQYF.

A word on this clone: Germline and junction disagree at one end, which may indicate a read error. Here the CDR3 DNA reads TGTGCCACCAGTGGTACAGCGGGATCAGCAGATACGCAGTATTTT. Translated, it gives CATSGTAGSADTQYF. The chain employs TRBV6-5 and TRBJ2-3; 7 bases align to TRBD2. The CDR3 runs 15 residues. Germline CDR1 is MNHEY and CDR2 is SVGAGI.

This chain uses TRBV6-1 with TRBJ2-7; 9 nucleotides match TRBD1. The CDR3 is 15 amino acids. V shed 2 bases and J 3 bases; nucleotides not matched to a gene: 5. Per germline, CDR1 MNHNS and CDR2 SASEGT. CDR3 loop: CASSEIQGASYEQYF. CDR3 nucleotides: TGTGCCAGCAGTGAAATACAGGGGGCGAGCTACGAGCAGTACTTC.

The V and J genes are TRBV28 and TRBJ1-4; no clear D. The CDR3 sequence is 16 residues long. Germline V CDR1 and CDR2: MDHEN, SYDVKM. V was clipped by 6 bases and J by 0 bases, with 14 bases between them. CDR3 coding DNA: TGTGCCAGCAGGTCGTCGGGAACATCAACTAATGAAAAACTGTTTTTT. Translation gives CASRSSGTSTNEKLFF.

There are a few counts of this clone. J is TRBJ1-5 and V is TRBV19; unclear D gene. V was shortened by 6 bases and J by 10 bases, with 19 bases between the two germline ends. Germline V CDR1 and CDR2: LNHDA, SQIVND (reference sequence). The CDR3 runs 14 residues. Here the CDR3 reads CASSPYFLDPPQHF. The CDR3 DNA sequence: TGTGCCAGTAGCCCATATTTTCTTGACCCCCCCCAGCATTTT. Filled out from reference TRBV19 and TRBJ1-5, the complete variable domain reads DGGITQSPKYLFRKEGQNVTLSCEQNLNHDAMYWYRQDPGQGLRLIYYSQIVNDFQKGDIAEGYSVSREKKESFPLTVTSAQKNPTAFYLCASSPYFLDPPQHFGDGTRLSIL.

J is TRBJ1-5 and V is TRBV6-5; D is ambiguous. Per germline, CDR1 MNHEY and CDR2 SVGAGI. The CDR3 spans 12 residues. Between the trimmed V and J ends, which lost 4 bases and 1 base, there was a span of 2 bases. The CDR3 coding sequence is TGTGCCAGCAGTTGGAGCAATCAGCCCCAGCATTTT. Its translation is CASSWSNQPQHF.

CDR3: CASSSRDRGQDRSQYF. The CDR3 coding sequence is TGTGCCAGCAGCAGCCGGGACAGGGGGCAAGACCGTTCGCAGTATTTT. The chain uses TRBV21-1 and TRBJ2-3; TRBD1 is the table's D call, not checked against the DNA. TRBV21-1 counts as a pseudogene. This CDR3 comprises 16 residues.

V usage is TRBV2 and J usage is TRBJ1-1; D gene ambiguous. This CDR3 has 13 residues. Germline CDR1 and CDR2: SNHLY and FYNNEI. V lost 7 bases to trimming and J lost 0 bases, with 9 bases between them. CDR3 protein: CASKLDLNTEAFF. DNA for the CDR3: TGTGCCAGCAAGTTGGACCTGAACACTGAAGCTTTCTTT. Filled out from reference TRBV2 and TRBJ1-1, the complete variable domain reads EPEVTQTPSHQVTQMGQEVILRCVPISNHLYFYWYRQILGQKVEFLVSFYNNEISEKSEIFDDQFSVERPDGSNFTLKIRSTKLEDSAMYFCASKLDLNTEAFFGQGTRLTVV.

The J gene is TRBJ1-1, the V gene TRBV7-2; tentatively, D is TRBD1 (5 bases). There are 14 residues in the CDR3. The germline V and J ends were trimmed by 2 bases and 5 bases, with 12 bases remaining between them. Germline V CDR1 and CDR2: SGHTA, FQGNSA. CDR3 sequence: CASSLSFGGTEAFF. Written as DNA, the CDR3 is TGTGCCAGCAGCTTATCCTTCGGGGGGACTGAAGCTTTCTTT.

This clone was counted a single time. The chain has TRBV11-2 and TRBJ2-7, with 10 nucleotides matching TRBD1. The CDR3 sequence is 14 residues long. Germline values: CDR1 SGHAT, CDR2 FQNNGV. J lost 5 bases, V lost 5 bases, and 6 bases had no gene match. The CDR3 region is CASSPPGQGHEQYF. DNA of the CDR3: TGTGCCAGCAGCCCCCCGGGACAGGGGCACGAGCAGTACTTC.

The J gene is TRBJ1-2, the V gene TRBV7-2; D is undetermined. V shed 6 bases and J shed 4 bases, with 9 bases lying between them. Germline CDR1 reads SGHTA; CDR2 reads FQGNSA. CDR3 length equals 12 residues. CDR3 in amino acids: CASRAGVYGYTF. CDR3 in DNA: TGTGCCAGCAGGGCCGGGGTCTATGGCTACACCTTC.

This clone was seen many times. V is TRBV25-1 and J is TRBJ2-7; D call uncertain. The germline gives CDR1 MGHDK, CDR2 SYGVNS. V was trimmed by 4 bases and J by 6 bases, leaving 13 bases between them. CDR3 length: 13 amino acids. In DNA, the CDR3 is TGTGCCAGCAGTGCCTCGGAAGTTTCCGAGCAGTACTTC. Translation: CASSASEVSEQYF.

The rearrangement uses TRBV29-1 and TRBJ1-1; maybe TRBD1 (6 bases). V lost 7 bases and J lost 1, with 10 bases in between. The CDR3 has 12 residues. CDR1 is SQVTM, CDR2 ANQGSEA, per germline. CDR3 region: CSATQGNTEAFF. The CDR3 nucleotides are TGCAGCGCGACACAGGGGAACACTGAAGCTTTCTTT.

V and J are TRBV25-1 and TRBJ2-5; 8 bases match TRBD2. The germline gives CDR1 MGHDK, CDR2 SYGVNS. This CDR3 has 15 residues. V dropped 0 bases and J dropped 3; count of bases not matched to a gene: 3. CDR3 in DNA: TGTGCCAGCAGTGAATATGGACTAGCAGAAGAGACCCAGTACTTC. It yields the protein CASSEYGLAEETQYF.

This chain joins TRBV7-9 and TRBJ2-1; D remains unclear. Trimming removed 5 bases from V and 7 bases from J, with 24 bases in between. The CDR3 has 17 amino acids. Germline lookup yields CDR1 SEHNR and CDR2 FQNEAQ (reference sequence). CDR3 sequence reads: CASSPKSVGLGINEQFF. The CDR3 coding sequence is TGTGCCAGCAGCCCAAAATCGGTTGGCCTTGGTATTAATGAGCAGTTCTTC.

CDR3 nucleotide sequence: TGTGCCAGCAGCCAGGAAAGGGCAGGCTTAATCTATGGCTACACCTTC. Encoded protein: CASSQERAGLIYGYTF. The chain is built from TRBV5-4 and TRBJ1-2; D uncertain. V was cut by 4 bases and J by 4 bases, with 20 bases left in between. The germline CDR1 and CDR2 sequences are SGHNT and YYREEE (reference sequence). The CDR3 length is 16 residues.

The chain uses TRBV6-5 and TRBJ2-1, with D perhaps matching TRBD2 (6 bases). Germline CDR1 is MNHEY and CDR2 is SVGAGI. CDR3 length: 15 residues. The V and J ends lost 7 bases and 8 bases respectively, with 21 bases between them. This CDR3 reads CASTSGGERWDEQFF. The CDR3 nucleotides read TGTGCCAGCACCAGTGGAGGGGAAAGGTGGGATGAGCAGTTCTTC.

J is TRBJ2-5 and V is TRBV28; D is undetermined. Between the trimmed V and J ends, which lost 5 bases and 5 bases, there was a span of 24 bases. The germline V gene encodes CDR1 MDHEN and CDR2 SYDVKM. The CDR3 consists of 17 residues. CDR3 amino acids: CASSSTRATLRGETQYF. CDR3 DNA sequence: TGTGCCAGCAGTAGCACGCGAGCCACGCTACGTGGGGAGACCCAGTACTTC.

The DNA of the CDR3 is TGTGCCAGCAGCTTTTCCGGGACAGGGGGACCCACAGATACGCAGTATTTT. Translating it yields CASSFSGTGGPTDTQYF. V and J are TRBV5-6 and TRBJ2-3; 11 bases are a match to TRBD1. Trimming at V came to 2 bases and at J to 2 bases, leaving 7 bases not matched to a gene. The CDR3 spans 17 residues. Germline values: CDR1 SGHDT, CDR2 YYEEEE.

The chain is built from TRBV6-5 and TRBJ1-1; no definite D call. V dropped 5 bases and J dropped 7 bases, with 11 bases sitting between them. Germline CDR1 reads MNHEY; CDR2 reads SVGAGI. There are 12 residues in the CDR3. The CDR3 region is CASSPSGFEAFF. The CDR3, as DNA: TGTGCCAGCAGTCCTTCGGGGTTTGAAGCTTTCTTT.

The CDR3 region is CAISDTEGRAFYEQYF. The CDR3 DNA reads TGTGCCATCAGTGACACGGAGGGCAGAGCCTTCTACGAGCAGTACTTC. V usage is TRBV10-3 and J usage is TRBJ2-7, with a possible D match to TRBD2 (6 bases). The CDR3 sequence is 16 residues long. The germline gives CDR1 ENHRY, CDR2 SYGVKD. V lost 3 bases to trimming and J lost 3 bases, with 18 bases between them.

This clone occurred many times. The CDR3 bases are TGTGCCAGCAGCGTAGGTACGTTGGATGAAAAACTGTTTTTT. Amino acids: CASSVGTLDEKLFF. The chain combines TRBV9 with TRBJ1-4, with no clear D. The CDR3 extends over 14 amino acids. Germline values: CDR1 SGDLS, CDR2 YYNGEE. Trimming left V 0 bases short and J 6 bases short, with 9 bases between. Full variable domain (missing parts from reference TRBV9 and TRBJ1-4): DSGVTQTPKHLITATGQRVTLRCSPRSGDLSVYWYQQSLDQGLQFLIQYYNGEERAKGNILERFSAQQFPDLHSELNLSSLELGDSALYFCASSVGTLDEKLFFGSGTQLSVL.

The CDR3: CASSLHGQGGYGYTF. CDR3 nucleotides: TGTGCCAGCAGTCTTCACGGACAGGGGGGCTATGGCTACACCTTC. The rearrangement uses TRBV28 and TRBJ1-2; 10 bases agree with TRBD1. The germline gives CDR1 MDHEN, CDR2 SYDVKM. The CDR3 sequence is 15 residues long. The ends lost 5 bases at V and 4 bases at J; junction bases unmatched: 7.

This clone was counted a few times. This chain uses TRBV6-5 with TRBJ1-2; D remains unclear. Trimming left V 6 bases short and J 8 bases short, with 13 bases between. The CDR3 is made up of 12 amino acids. CDR1 and CDR2 (germline): MNHEY, SVGAGI. CDR3 coding DNA: TGTGCCAGCAGGTACCAAGATGGAGGCTACACCTTC. Translated: CASRYQDGGYTF.

The chain is built from TRBV4-2 and TRBJ2-4; 7 bases align to TRBD2. J was trimmed by 8 bases and V by 3 bases; bases with no gene match: 7. Looked up from germline, CDR1 is LGHNA and CDR2 is YNFKEQ. There are 14 residues in the CDR3. CDR3 bases: TGTGCCAGCAGCCAGGGGCTGGGGGGGGACATTCAGTACTTC. Its protein is CASSQGLGGDIQYF.

This chain joins TRBV28 and TRBJ2-3; D remains ambiguous. This CDR3 comprises 15 residues. Germline CDR1 reads MDHEN; CDR2 reads SYDVKM. The V and J ends lost 6 bases and 0 bases respectively, with 13 bases between them. As DNA, the CDR3 is TGTGCCAGCAGCTTGGACCGGTCTAGCACAGATACGCAGTATTTT. Translation: CASSLDRSSTDTQYF.

The J gene is TRBJ1-5, the V gene TRBV7-9, with no clear D. V shed 1 base and J shed 11 bases, with 12 bases lying between them. Germline loops: CDR1 SEHNR, CDR2 FQNEAQ (reference sequence). This CDR3 comprises 13 residues. This CDR3 reads CASSLESGGTQHF. CDR3 sequence (DNA): TGTGCCAGCAGCTTAGAGTCAGGAGGCACCCAGCATTTT.

The count of this clone is one. The chain is built from TRBV28 and TRBJ1-1; 7 bases match TRBD1. Trimming at V came to 6 bases and at J to 7 bases, leaving 8 bases not matched to a gene. Germline V lookup: CDR1 MDHEN, CDR2 SYDVKM. The CDR3 loop spans 13 amino acids. In nucleotides, the CDR3 is TGTGCCAGCAGCCCCCGGGGACAGATTGAAGCTTTCTTT. Translated, it gives CASSPRGQIEAFF.

The chain is built from TRBV11-2 and TRBJ2-1; TRBD2 matches 7 bases. The CDR3 is made up of 13 amino acids. Germline V gene data show CDR1 as SGHAT and CDR2 as FQNNGV. Trimming cost V 1 base and J 10 bases; bases outside gene matches: 4. CDR3 bases: TGTGCCAGCAGCTTAGCTAGCGGTAGGGAGCAGTTCTTC. Translated, it gives CASSLASGREQFF.